This T cell receptor beta chain was recorded in a study of blood T cell repertoires in COVID-19. For the study at large: The United States, Italy and Spain were the sources of the acute and convalescent COVID-19 samples. PBMCs, B-cell-depleted T cells, or T cells provided the cDNA or gDNA that made up the material.

Under the authors' procedure: Estimates of nucleated cell counts were drawn from the amplification of reference gene primers. Here immunoSEQ multiplex PCR was the method, and the copy in TCRdb shows in-frame clones only, minus some. V, J and clone size are those of that table, while D and trimming were read from the DNA. The sample records about 290,000 clones, about nine tenths being singletons. The CDR3 consists of 14 residues. In germline, CDR1 is LNHDA, CDR2 SQIVND (reference sequence). V was cut by 1 base and J by 8 bases, with 14 bases left in between. This clone came up once. Patients at the Seattle site were enrolled during active infection and followed longitudinally.

The sample consisted of peripheral blood. This clonotype was obtained from a woman in her twenties or thirties with COVID-19, enrolled during active disease. The chain combines TRBV19 with TRBJ1-1; D is possibly TRBD1 (6 bases). CDR3 bases: TGTGCCAGTAGTATAGGGTTTTGGGACAAAGAAGCTTTCTTT. This gives the protein CASSIGFWDKEAFF.